A selection of T cell receptor beta chains follows, all from one sample in a study of T-cell reconstitution after alpha-beta-depleted transplantation in children. MiXCR was run by TCRdb on the PCR reads, yielding one entry per CDR3 protein. Among some 640,000 distinct CDR3 sequences listed, approximately 17% were seen once. The input for sequencing was PBMCs from the stem cell graft donor, taken from the stem cell graft. These receptor sequences come from a human donor who donated a stem cell graft to a child with acute myeloid leukemia. Each CDR3 is given with its conserved first and last residue. The order of the fields is clone size, V gene, D gene, J gene, CDR3 protein, CDR3 DNA. D genes are given only for firm matches. Clone size, where shown, is once, few, many, or a class for clones that have expanded.

size: -; V: TRBV10-3; D: -; J: TRBJ2-7; CDR3: CAISEEYYEQYF; DNA: TGTGCCATCAGTGAGGAGTACTACGAGCAGTACTTC
size: many; V: TRBV20-1; D: TRBD1; J: TRBJ2-5; CDR3: CSAGTGEETQYF; DNA: TGCAGTGCCGGGACAGGGGAAGAGACCCAGTACTTC
size: many; V: TRBV5-6; D: -; J: TRBJ2-3; CDR3: CASRRASFTDTQYF; DNA: TGTGCCAGCAGGAGGGCTAGCTTCACAGATACGCAGTATTTT
size: -; V: TRBV7-8; D: TRBD2; J: TRBJ2-1; CDR3: CASSLNLAGDSSYNEQFF; DNA: TGTGCCAGCAGCTTAAACCTAGCGGGGGACAGCTCCTACAATGAGCAGTTCTTC
size: few; V: TRBV9; D: -; J: TRBJ2-3; CDR3: CASSVVGGYTDTQYF; DNA: TGTGCCAGCAGCGTAGTGGGGGGATACACAGATACGCAGTATTTT
size: many; V: TRBV20-1; D: -; J: TRBJ1-1; CDR3: CSANSGTAPEAFF; DNA: TGCAGTGCTAATTCAGGGACGGCCCCTGAAGCTTTCTTT
size: -; V: TRBV11-2; D: -; J: TRBJ2-1; CDR3: CASSPWGREGRDEQFF; DNA: TGTGCCAGCAGCCCCTGGGGACGAGAAGGTCGGGATGAGCAGTTCTTC
size: few; V: TRBV12-3/TRBV12-4; D: TRBD2; J: TRBJ2-5; CDR3: CASSGTSGEETQYF; DNA: TGTGCCAGCAGTGGGACTAGCGGGGAAGAGACCCAGTACTTC
size: few; V: TRBV15; D: -; J: TRBJ1-6; CDR3: CATSRDLGRVDSPLHF; DNA: TGTGCCACCAGCAGAGATCTAGGTAGAGTTGATTCACCCCTCCACTTT
size: few; V: TRBV7-6; D: -; J: TRBJ2-7; CDR3: CASSLDGDYEQYF; DNA: TGTGCCAGCAGCTTAGATGGTGACTACGAGCAGTACTTC
size: many; V: TRBV5-4; D: TRBD1; J: TRBJ2-3; CDR3: CASSRWTGGAGTDTQYF; DNA: TGTGCCAGCAGCCGCTGGACAGGGGGTGCGGGTACAGATACGCAGTATTTT
size: many; V: TRBV15; D: -; J: TRBJ1-2; CDR3: CATSRDRKANYGYTF; DNA: TGTGCCACCAGCAGAGATCGGAAGGCTAACTATGGCTACACCTTC
size: once; V: TRBV7-9; D: -; J: TRBJ2-2; CDR3: CASSLVQDTGELFF; DNA: TGTGCCAGCAGCTTGGTACAGGACACCGGGGAGCTGTTTTTT
size: -; V: TRBV20-1; D: TRBD1; J: TRBJ2-5; CDR3: CSATPGTVRQETQYF; DNA: TGCAGTGCTACCCCTGGGACAGTACGCCAAGAGACCCAGTACTTC
size: -; V: TRBV20-1; D: TRBD1; J: TRBJ1-1; CDR3: CSARRGTGGTEAFF; DNA: TGCAGTGCTAGACGCGGGACAGGGGGCACTGAAGCTTTCTTT
size: few; V: TRBV7-3; D: -; J: TRBJ2-2; CDR3: CASSSAVSTGELFF; DNA: TGTGCCAGCAGCTCTGCTGTTAGCACCGGGGAGCTGTTTTTT
size: -; V: TRBV7-3; D: -; J: TRBJ2-1; CDR3: CASSLKGGAVNEQFF; DNA: TGTGCCAGCAGTCTCAAAGGGGGGGCGGTCAATGAGCAGTTCTTC
size: many; V: TRBV12-3/TRBV12-4; D: -; J: TRBJ1-6; CDR3: CASSLTAYNSPLHF; DNA: TGTGCCAGCAGCTTGACGGCTTATAATTCACCCCTCCACTTT
size: many; V: TRBV20-1; D: -; J: TRBJ2-3; CDR3: CSARWEKDTQYF; DNA: TGCAGTGCTAGATGGGAAAAGGATACGCAGTATTTT
size: few; V: TRBV5-1; D: TRBD1; J: TRBJ2-3; CDR3: CASGGQGKSDTQYF; DNA: TGCGCCAGCGGGGGACAGGGGAAGTCAGATACGCAGTATTTT
size: few; V: TRBV11-2; D: -; J: TRBJ1-1; CDR3: CASSPINPSLARGQPNTEAFF; DNA: TGTGCCAGCAGCCCTATAAATCCGAGTCTCGCGCGAGGGCAGCCGAACACTGAAGCTTTCTTT
size: many; V: TRBV20-1; D: -; J: TRBJ1-2; CDR3: CSASIRDSIHYGYTF; DNA: TGCAGTGCTAGCATCCGGGACTCCATTCACTATGGCTACACCTTC
size: many; V: TRBV20-1; D: TRBD1; J: TRBJ1-1; CDR3: CSVPTGGGEAFF; DNA: TGCAGTGTTCCGACAGGGGGTGGTGAAGCTTTCTTT
size: -; V: TRBV4-1; D: -; J: TRBJ2-1; CDR3: CASSQEGQGVGEQFF; DNA: TGCGCCAGCAGCCAGGAGGGGCAGGGAGTAGGTGAGCAGTTCTTC
size: many; V: TRBV12-3/TRBV12-4; D: -; J: TRBJ1-4; CDR3: CASSRDREKLFF; DNA: TGTGCCAGCAGCAGAGACAGGGAAAAACTGTTTTTT
size: -; V: TRBV20-1; D: -; J: TRBJ2-5; CDR3: CSARDWRELETQYF; DNA: TGCAGTGCTAGAGATTGGAGAGAATTGGAGACCCAGTACTTC
size: few; V: TRBV13; D: -; J: TRBJ2-2; CDR3: CASSRSIENTGELFF; DNA: TGTGCCAGCAGCCGGTCGATTGAGAACACCGGGGAGCTGTTTTTT
size: few; V: TRBV12-3/TRBV12-4; D: -; J: TRBJ2-3; CDR3: CASSPGALHTDTQYF; DNA: TGTGCCAGCTCCCCAGGGGCCCTTCACACAGATACGCAGTATTTT
size: many; V: TRBV7-2; D: -; J: TRBJ2-2; CDR3: CASSQPGPSWNTGELFF; DNA: TGTGCCAGCAGCCAACCGGGACCCTCTTGGAACACCGGGGAGCTGTTTTTT
size: few; V: TRBV4-2; D: TRBD2; J: TRBJ2-2; CDR3: CASSQDGGGGTFANTGELFF; DNA: TGTGCCAGCAGCCAAGATGGGGGCGGGGGGACGTTCGCGAACACCGGGGAGCTGTTTTTT
size: many; V: TRBV6-1; D: -; J: TRBJ2-1; CDR3: CASSPPGGSGNEQFF; DNA: TGTGCCAGCAGCCCTCCAGGCGGTAGCGGCAATGAGCAGTTCTTC
size: many; V: TRBV29-1; D: -; J: TRBJ2-3; CDR3: CSAELDTQYF; DNA: TGCAGCGCCGAGTTAGATACGCAGTATTTT
size: few; V: TRBV25-1; D: TRBD1; J: TRBJ1-1; CDR3: CASSASGTGGTEAFF; DNA: TGTGCCAGCAGTGCCTCCGGGACAGGGGGTACTGAAGCTTTCTTT
size: few; V: TRBV4-3; D: TRBD1; J: TRBJ1-2; CDR3: CASSQEHRDSLNYGYTF; DNA: TGCGCCAGCAGCCAAGAGCACCGGGACAGCCTAAACTATGGCTACACCTTC
size: -; V: TRBV12-3/TRBV12-4; D: -; J: TRBJ1-1; CDR3: CASSLKGKQNTEAFF; DNA: TGTGCCAGCAGTTTAAAGGGAAAGCAGAACACTGAAGCTTTCTTT
size: many; V: TRBV15; D: -; J: TRBJ2-1; CDR3: CATREGEDVNEQFF; DNA: TGTGCCACCAGGGAGGGGGAGGACGTCAATGAGCAGTTCTTC
size: many; V: TRBV20-1; D: -; J: TRBJ2-7; CDR3: CSVATPQGSYEQYF; DNA: TGCAGTGTCGCAACCCCACAGGGTTCCTACGAGCAGTACTTC
size: many; V: TRBV20-1; D: -; J: TRBJ2-3; CDR3: CSASWGDTQYF; DNA: TGCAGTGCTAGCTGGGGAGATACGCAGTATTTT
size: few; V: TRBV5-1; D: -; J: TRBJ2-2; CDR3: CASSERQGGQFSPKTNTGELFF; DNA: TGCGCCAGCAGCGAACGCCAGGGCGGCCAATTCAGCCCGAAAACGAACACCGGGGAGCTGTTTTTT
size: few; V: TRBV12-3/TRBV12-4; D: -; J: TRBJ2-3; CDR3: CASSPQGVTDTQYF; DNA: TGTGCCAGCAGTCCCCAGGGTGTCACAGATACGCAGTATTTT
size: many; V: TRBV7-7; D: TRBD1; J: TRBJ2-2; CDR3: CASSRDRAKLNTGELFF; DNA: TGTGCCAGCAGTCGGGACAGGGCAAAACTGAACACCGGGGAGCTGTTTTTT
size: -; V: TRBV29-1; D: TRBD1; J: TRBJ2-7; CDR3: CSVLRPGTVTYEQYF; DNA: TGCAGCGTTCTCCGGCCCGGGACAGTCACCTACGAGCAGTACTTC
size: many; V: TRBV20-1; D: -; J: TRBJ2-7; CDR3: CSAREQKQEWSYEQYF; DNA: TGCAGTGCTAGAGAACAAAAACAGGAATGGAGCTACGAGCAGTACTTC
size: many; V: TRBV7-6; D: -; J: TRBJ1-1; CDR3: CASSLDHRRSEAFF; DNA: TGTGCCAGCAGCTTAGATCATCGACGGAGTGAAGCTTTCTTT
size: -; V: TRBV25-1; D: -; J: TRBJ1-2; CDR3: CASSVRVNYGYTF; DNA: TGTGCCAGCAGCGTCAGGGTTAACTATGGCTACACCTTC
size: -; V: TRBV7-2; D: -; J: TRBJ2-2; CDR3: CASSWGELYGELFF; DNA: TGTGCCAGCAGCTGGGGAGAGTTGTACGGGGAGCTGTTTTTT
size: few; V: TRBV20-1; D: -; J: TRBJ2-2; CDR3: CSAAGYNTGELFF; DNA: TGCAGTGCGGCGGGTTATAACACCGGGGAGCTGTTTTTT
size: many; V: TRBV20-1; D: -; J: TRBJ2-1; CDR3: CSASELAGQGNEQFF; DNA: TGCAGTGCTAGCGAATTGGCGGGGCAGGGCAATGAGCAGTTCTTC
size: many; V: TRBV7-2; D: -; J: TRBJ2-3; CDR3: CASTLGDTGTDTQYF; DNA: TGTGCCAGCACCTTGGGGGACACCGGCACAGATACGCAGTATTTT
size: few; V: TRBV5-1; D: TRBD2; J: TRBJ2-5; CDR3: CASSSGLAARQQETQYF; DNA: TGCGCCAGCAGCTCCGGACTAGCGGCCCGACAACAAGAGACCCAGTACTTC
size: many; V: TRBV20-1; D: TRBD1; J: TRBJ1-1; CDR3: CSADPGGKAEAFF; DNA: TGCAGTGCTGACCCAGGGGGCAAGGCTGAAGCTTTCTTT
size: once; V: TRBV28; D: TRBD1; J: TRBJ1-5; CDR3: CASRGGPGQADNQPQHF; DNA: TGTGCCAGCAGAGGGGGTCCTGGACAGGCAGACAATCAGCCCCAGCATTTT
size: many; V: TRBV20-1; D: -; J: TRBJ2-1; CDR3: CSARARGTYNNEQFF; DNA: TGCAGTGCTAGAGCTAGGGGGACTTATAACAATGAGCAGTTCTTC
size: many; V: TRBV20-1; D: TRBD2; J: TRBJ2-3; CDR3: CSARDAGLAGGGWSTDTQYF; DNA: TGCAGTGCTAGAGATGCGGGACTAGCGGGGGGCGGGTGGAGCACAGATACGCAGTATTTT
size: -; V: TRBV5-1; D: TRBD2; J: TRBJ2-4; CDR3: CASSYPTSGNIQYF; DNA: TGCGCCAGCAGCTACCCGACTAGCGGAAACATTCAGTACTTC
size: many; V: TRBV20-1; D: TRBD2; J: TRBJ2-7; CDR3: CSARSLAGGVYEQYF; DNA: TGCAGTGCTAGGTCCCTAGCGGGTGGGGTCTACGAGCAGTACTTC
size: many; V: TRBV29-1; D: TRBD2; J: TRBJ2-4; CDR3: CSVGRGNIQYF; DNA: TGCAGCGTGGGGCGGGGGAACATTCAGTACTTC
size: -; V: TRBV19; D: -; J: TRBJ1-2; CDR3: CASRNTGNYGYTF; DNA: TGTGCCAGTAGGAACACAGGGAACTATGGCTACACCTTC